This record looks at one TCR beta chain sequence and its context. Losses at the gene ends were 1 base for V and 2 bases for J; bases not matched to a gene: 17. Germline lookup yields CDR1 MGHRA and CDR2 YSYEKL. The CDR3 runs 20 residues. The source of the sample is a study of cytomegalovirus exposure and HLA in healthy donors. PCR primers comprised 60 Vbeta and 13 Jbeta primers. TCRdb keeps only in-frame clones here, not all; method: immunoSEQ multiplex PCR. The sample has under 150,000 clones; around 82% are singletons. The sample was PBMCs. The sequence derives from a man in his fifties in good health and CMV-seronegative. The V gene is TRBV4-1, the J gene TRBJ2-1, with 7 positions matching TRBD2. CDR3 in DNA: TGCGCCAGCAGCCAAGCACCTTTTGCGAGGAGCGGGACCCCCTACAATGAGCAGTTCTTC. Translation gives CASSQAPFARSGTPYNEQFF.